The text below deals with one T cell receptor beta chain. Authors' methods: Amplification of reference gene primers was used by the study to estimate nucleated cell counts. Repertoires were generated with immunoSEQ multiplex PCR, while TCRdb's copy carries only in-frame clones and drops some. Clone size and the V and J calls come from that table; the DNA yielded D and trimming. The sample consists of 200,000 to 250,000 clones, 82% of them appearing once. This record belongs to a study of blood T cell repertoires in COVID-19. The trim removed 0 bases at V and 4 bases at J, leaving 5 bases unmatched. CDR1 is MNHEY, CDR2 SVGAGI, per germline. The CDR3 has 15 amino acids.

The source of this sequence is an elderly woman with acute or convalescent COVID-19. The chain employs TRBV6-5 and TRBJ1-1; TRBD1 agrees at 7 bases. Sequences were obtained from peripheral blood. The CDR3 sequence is CASSYSKGAGTEAFF. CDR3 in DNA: TGTGCCAGCAGTTACTCGAAGGGGGCGGGCACTGAAGCTTTCTTT.